This TCR beta chain was identified during a study of blood T cell repertoires in COVID-19. The V and J ends lost 6 bases and 8 bases respectively, with 11 bases between them. The V gene's germline CDR1 is MNHEY and CDR2 SMNVEV (reference sequence). The CDR3 length is 12 residues. Measured with immunoSEQ multiplex PCR; TCRdb has only the in-frame clones, and not every one. The sample records roughly 70,000 clones, 91% being singletons. The specimen sequenced was peripheral blood. The chain couples TRBV27 to TRBJ2-4, with a weak D call TRBD1 (5 bases). The clonotype comes from a woman between 55 and 75 years old with active COVID-19. The CDR3 DNA reads TGTGCCAGCAGATCAGGGCTTCACATTCAGTACTTC. Its protein is CASRSGLHIQYF.